These 16 T cell receptor beta chains came from one sample sequenced in a study of blood T cell repertoires in COVID-19. TCRdb's table, derived via immunoSEQ multiplex PCR, lists solely in-frame clones and lacks some. The profile shows around 40,000 clones, 70% to 90% of them singletons. Sequencing was performed on peripheral blood. These receptors all stem from a man in his 60s with COVID-19, enrolled during active disease.

A few counts support this clone. The chain has TRBV5-8 and TRBJ1-5; D not certain. This CDR3 is 15 amino acids long. CDR1 and CDR2 (germline): SGHTS, YDEGEE. V was clipped by 0 bases and J by 0 bases, with 7 bases between them. CDR3 DNA sequence: TGTGCCAGCAGCTTGGGCGGTATTAGCAATCAGCCCCAGCATTTT. Its protein product is CASSLGGISNQPQHF.

The count of this clone is one. The chain links TRBV2 to TRBJ1-2, with D possibly matching TRBD1 (6 bases). The V gene lost 8 bases and the J gene lost 4 bases, with 11 bases spanning the gap. Germline CDR1 reads SNHLY; CDR2 reads FYNNEI. The CDR3 is 12 amino acids. CDR3 in DNA: TGTGCCAGCGGCGGACAGTCCTATGGCTACACCTTC. It translates to CASGGQSYGYTF.

A few counts support this clone. The V and J genes are TRBV4-1 and TRBJ1-3; D is undetermined. V dropped 1 base and J dropped 1 base, with 11 bases sitting between them. Per the germline V gene, CDR1 is MGHRA and CDR2 is YSYEKL. The CDR3 is made up of 16 amino acids. The chain's CDR3 is CASSQASTPSGNTIYF. The CDR3 nucleotides are TGCGCCAGCAGCCAAGCTTCAACACCTTCTGGAAACACCATATATTTT.

The CDR3 region is CASYRGIYGYTF. CDR3 in DNA: TGTGCCAGCTACAGGGGGATCTATGGCTACACCTTC. The rearrangement links TRBV28 to TRBJ1-2; 8 positions match TRBD1. The ends lost 8 bases at V and 4 bases at J; junction bases unmatched: 3. The germline CDR1 and CDR2 sequences are MDHEN and SYDVKM. The CDR3 has 12 residues.

Here the CDR3 reads CAWGSGLAETQYF. The CDR3 DNA reads TGTGCCTGGGGTAGCGGACTAGCCGAGACCCAGTACTTC. This sequence joins TRBV30 and TRBJ2-5, with TRBD2 matching 8 bases. Germline lookup yields CDR1 GTSNPN and CDR2 SVGIG (reference sequence). The ends lost 5 bases at V and 5 bases at J; junction bases unmatched: 7. The CDR3 totals 13 residues. The whole variable domain, remainder taken from reference TRBV30 and TRBJ2-5, is SQTIHQWPATLVQPVGSPLSLECTVEGTSNPNLYWYRQAAGRGLQLLFYSVGIGQISSEVPQNLSASRPQDRQFILSSKKLLLSDSGFYLCAWGSGLAETQYFGPGTRLLVL.

This chain joins TRBV2 and TRBJ1-4, with a weak D call TRBD1 (6 bases). Germline V gene data show CDR1 as SNHLY and CDR2 as FYNNEI. This CDR3 contains 15 residues. The V end was cut by 7 bases, the J end by 5 bases, with 17 bases between. The CDR3 region is CASTESGQPNEKLFF. The CDR3 nucleotides are TGTGCCAGCACGGAATCCGGACAGCCAAATGAAAAACTGTTTTTT.

The count of this clone is one. The chain carries TRBV2 and TRBJ1-4, with D perhaps TRBD1 (5 bases). Germline values: CDR1 SNHLY, CDR2 FYNNEI. The V gene lost 0 bases and the J gene lost 1 base, with 6 bases spanning the gap. The CDR3 length is 15 residues. CDR3 region: CASSEAGGTNEKLFF. The DNA of the CDR3 is TGTGCCAGCAGTGAAGCCGGGGGAACTAATGAAAAACTGTTTTTT. Together with reference TRBV2 and TRBJ1-4, the CDR3 gives the full variable domain: EPEVTQTPSHQVTQMGQEVILRCVPISNHLYFYWYRQILGQKVEFLVSFYNNEISEKSEIFDDQFSVERPDGSNFTLKIRSTKLEDSAMYFCASSEAGGTNEKLFFGSGTQLSVL.

The chain has TRBV29-1 and TRBJ1-2, with D possibly matching TRBD1 (5 bases). This CDR3 comprises 11 residues. Between the trimmed V and J ends, which lost 7 bases and 7 bases, there was a span of 13 bases. Germline V gene sequence: CDR1 SQVTM, CDR2 ANQGSEA. The CDR3 here is CSAGAGLGYTF. CDR3 DNA sequence: TGCAGCGCTGGGGCAGGGCTTGGCTACACCTTC. The variable domain in full, completed from reference TRBV29-1 and TRBJ1-2, reads SAVISQKPSRDICQRGTSLTIQCQVDSQVTMMFWYRQQPGQSLTLIATANQGSEATYESGFVIDKFPISRPNLTFSTLTVSNMSPEDSSIYLCSAGAGLGYTFGSGTRLTVV.

This sequence joins TRBV7-9 and TRBJ1-1; tentative D call: TRBD1 (5 bases). There are 14 residues in the CDR3. Trimming took 1 base from V and 1 from J, leaving 7 bases between them. Germline V gene data show CDR1 as SEHNR and CDR2 as FQNEAQ (reference sequence). The CDR3 bases are TGTGCCAGCAGCTTAGTTGACAGGAACACTGAAGCTTTCTTT. It is translated as CASSLVDRNTEAFF.

This chain connects TRBV5-8 to TRBJ2-5; the match to TRBD2 covers 12 bases. Germline V lookup: CDR1 SGHTS, CDR2 YDEGEE. The CDR3 has 15 amino acids. After removal of 4 bases from V and 4 bases from J, the junction contained 5 bases not matched to a gene. The CDR3 DNA reads as TGTGCCAGCAGCAACGGACTAGCGGGAACAGAGACCCAGTACTTC. Its protein is CASSNGLAGTETQYF.

The V call is TRBV6-5, the J call TRBJ1-1; D unclear. Trimming shortened V by 2 bases and J by 0 bases, and 13 bases separated the two germline ends. The CDR3 extends over 16 amino acids. The germline CDR1 and CDR2 sequences are MNHEY and SVGAGI. This CDR3 is CASSYAQAVMNTEAFF. The DNA for the CDR3 is TGTGCCAGCAGTTACGCCCAGGCTGTGATGAACACTGAAGCTTTCTTT.

The rearrangement uses TRBV19 and TRBJ1-3, with no clear D. Trimming removed 4 bases from V and 0 bases from J, with 7 bases in between. The CDR3 spans 14 residues. Germline CDR1 is LNHDA and CDR2 is SQIVND (reference sequence). The CDR3 bases are TGTGCCAGTAGTAAAGCGACCTCTGGAAACACCATATATTTT. It encodes CASSKATSGNTIYF.

CDR3 coding DNA: TGTGCCAGCAGTTACTCGGGGCAGGCCCCGCAACTGTTTTTT. Translated, it gives CASSYSGQAPQLFF. V is TRBV6-2 or TRBV6-3 and J is TRBJ1-4, with a weak D call TRBD1 (5 bases). CDR3 length equals 14 residues. V was pared by 0 bases and J by 12 bases, with 14 bases between. Germline CDR1 reads MNHEY; CDR2 reads SVGEGT.

The chain has TRBV12-3 or TRBV12-4 and TRBJ1-5, with no clear D. The CDR3 spans 13 residues. Trimming stripped 2 bases from V and 2 bases from J, with 4 bases between. CDR3 DNA sequence: TGTGCCAGCAGTTTAACGGGCAATCAGCCCCAGCATTTT. Encoded protein: CASSLTGNQPQHF.

For this clone: The germline gene is not matched at one end of the junction; a read error may be the cause. The chain carries TRBV24-1 and TRBJ1-1, with D possibly matching TRBD1 (6 bases). The CDR3 spans 14 residues. Germline CDR1 reads KGHDR; CDR2 reads SFDVKD. DNA of the CDR3: TGTGCCGCCAGTGGCGGGGGGCGAGGAACTGAAGCTTTCTTT. Translation: CAASGGGRGTEAFF.

V is TRBV6-1 and J is TRBJ1-4, with 9 bases identical to TRBD1. J was trimmed by 8 bases and V by 2 bases; bases with no gene match: 9. The CDR3 consists of 16 residues. CDR1 and CDR2 (germline): MNHNS, SASEGT. CDR3 coding DNA: TGTGCCAGCAGTGAATCAAGACAGGGGGGTTGGGAAAAACTGTTTTTT. Translated, it gives CASSESRQGGWEKLFF.